This entry describes one TCR beta chain. This clonotype appeared many times. This receptor's antigen is unknown. No qualities accompany the bases; no much larger clone lies one base away. The method was RACE. These reads were obtained on a NextSeq 500. During library preparation, unique molecular identifiers were attached to individual cDNA molecules so that TCRs could be counted in a quantitative, reproducible way. From each blood RNA sample, both TCR alpha and TCR beta chains were sequenced. As for the original processing: The median number of TCRs per sample was 85,000 to 100,000, ranging from about 20,000 to 700,000. V, J and CDR3 annotation of the TCR reads was performed with the Decombinator software suite. Every sample was subsampled to the same number of TCRs (28,000) for the PS versus PT1 abundance plots. Expanded TCRs were defined as absent before sensitization and observed at least eight times at the 2-week time point. The public reads were quality trimmed at Q25 with fastp and then assembled into clones with MiXCR by TCRdb, keeping productive beta chains. One record per CDR3 amino acid sequence lists the most common genes and DNA. V and J calls and clone size were set by TCRdb, not the authors. This sample has fewer than 200,000 distinct CDR3 sequences in its table, and about 30% of those were observed once. Roughly 2% of the sample lies in the top ten.

As encoded in the germline V gene (reference sequence), CDR1 is DFQATT while CDR2 is SNEGSKA. From its cysteine to its phenylalanine, the CDR3 spans 17 amino acids. Kept here is only the CDR3 DNA, which spans 51 bases and is read in frame from base 1. V trim: 3 bases; J trim: 3 bases; unmatched bases: 12. This sample was included in a study of human T cells and chemical hapten exposure (dated by TCRdb to about 2021). With respect to the entire study: For sensitization, 2% DPC in acetone was applied to a 2 cm by 2 cm area of upper inner arm skin. Patients additionally received weekly therapeutic DPC doses to the scalp throughout the approximately 25-week study period. Patch tests used Finn chambers with 0.01% DPC on the upper back, scored after 6 days by International Contact Dermatitis Research Group standards. Alopecia areata with under or over 50% scalp involvement, alopecia totalis and alopecia universalis were represented in the patient cohort, which was mostly female. Libraries were combined into a pool for sequencing, and differences in TCR yield between samples came mainly from small differences in library volumes within the pool. Peripheral blood TCR repertoire changes were tracked in vivo in alopecia patients during primary and secondary sensitization to the hapten diphenylcyclopropenone (DPC). Blood samples were taken from patients before sensitization (week 0) and then at 2, 6 and about 24 weeks after DPC sensitization. For TCR sequencing, blood came from some 31 alopecia patients at anywhere from one to four time points (pre-sensitization, 2, 6 and 24 weeks). The paper's findings and limits, for the study overall: The number of TCRs above 1 in 1000 frequency did not change with DPC sensitization; there was no evidence of global repertoire structure alterations. The number of PT1 expanded TCRs positively correlated with patch test score, significant at thresholds 8, 16 and 32 but not 4. Significantly more large CDR3 similarity clusters were formed by expanded TCRs than by pre-sensitization or healthy control sets, consistent with antigen-driven responses. Repeated subsampling changed both the strength of the expansion versus patch-test correlation and the threshold at which the correlation became significant. All patients had alopecia, a presumed autoimmune disease, so their immune response might differ from that of healthy individuals.

The intended sense of this specimen's time point label: patch test 3, about 24 weeks after DPC sensitization. Interpreted using the paper, the treatment or condition label stands for: therapeutic diphenylcyclopropenone sensitization with weekly scalp DPC. At every patch-test visit, the blood draw took place before the patch test was put on. Patients were considered eligible if aged 18 to 70, diagnosed with alopecia and deemed suitable for DPC therapy, and patients were excluded if pregnant. Unfractionated whole blood was collected in Tempus Blood RNA tubes, and total RNA was extracted from that blood.

The sequenced sample was whole blood, obtained in connection with sensitization to the hapten diphenylcyclopropenone (DPC). The origin of this receptor is a young woman with alopecia areata. Some clones in this sample may be carry-over from other donors' samples. The rearrangement joined TRBV20-1 to TRBJ2-7, and TRBD1 matches 12 of the central bases. The DNA sequence reads TGCAGTGCTAGTGAGGGGACAGGGGGCGTACCTGACTACGAGCAGTACTTC. Its protein is CSASEGTGGVPDYEQYF.